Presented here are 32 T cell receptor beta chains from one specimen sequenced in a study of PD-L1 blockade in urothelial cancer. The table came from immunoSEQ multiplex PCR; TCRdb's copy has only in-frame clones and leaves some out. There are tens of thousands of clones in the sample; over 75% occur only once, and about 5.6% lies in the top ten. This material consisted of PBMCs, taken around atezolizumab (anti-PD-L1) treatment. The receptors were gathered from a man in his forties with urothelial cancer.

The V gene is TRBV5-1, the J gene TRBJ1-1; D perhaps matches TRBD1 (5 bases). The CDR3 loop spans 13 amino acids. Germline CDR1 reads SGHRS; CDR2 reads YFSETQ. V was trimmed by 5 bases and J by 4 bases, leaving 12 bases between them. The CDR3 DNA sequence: TGCGCCAGCAGTCTTACGGGGGGCACTGAAGCTTTCTTT. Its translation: CASSLTGGTEAFF.

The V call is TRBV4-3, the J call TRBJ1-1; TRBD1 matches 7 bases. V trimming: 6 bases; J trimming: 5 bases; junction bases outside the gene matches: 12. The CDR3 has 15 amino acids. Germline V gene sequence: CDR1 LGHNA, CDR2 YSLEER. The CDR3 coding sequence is TGCGCCAGCAGAGACGAAACGGGACAGTTGACTGAAGCTTTCTTT. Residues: CASRDETGQLTEAFF.

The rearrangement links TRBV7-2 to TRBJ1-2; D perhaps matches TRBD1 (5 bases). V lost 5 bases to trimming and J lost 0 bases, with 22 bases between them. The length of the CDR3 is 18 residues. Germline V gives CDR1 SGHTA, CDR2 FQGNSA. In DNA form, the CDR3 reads TGTGCCAGCAGCCTGTCCCCAGGGCTCGGTTCGACTAACTATGGCTACACCTTC. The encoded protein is CASSLSPGLGSTNYGYTF.

The CDR3 nucleotides are TGTGCCAGCTCAGAGGCGGGAGCAGAGACCCAGTACTTC. Translated: CASSEAGAETQYF. The V and J genes are TRBV2 and TRBJ2-5; 7 bases match TRBD2. Germline trimming cut 8 bases from V and 4 bases from J; bases unmatched to any gene: 7. Looked up from germline, CDR1 is SNHLY and CDR2 is FYNNEI. This CDR3 is 13 amino acids long.

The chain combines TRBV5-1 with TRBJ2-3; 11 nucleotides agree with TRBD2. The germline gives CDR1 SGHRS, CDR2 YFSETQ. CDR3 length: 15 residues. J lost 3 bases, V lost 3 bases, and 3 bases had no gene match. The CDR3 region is CASSWGLAATDTQYF. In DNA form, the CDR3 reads TGCGCCAGCAGCTGGGGACTAGCGGCAACAGATACGCAGTATTTT.

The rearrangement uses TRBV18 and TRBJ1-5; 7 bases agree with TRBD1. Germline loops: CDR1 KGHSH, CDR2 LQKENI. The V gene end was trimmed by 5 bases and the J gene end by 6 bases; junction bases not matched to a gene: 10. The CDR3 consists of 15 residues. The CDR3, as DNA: TGTGCCAGCTCAGCCACAGGGGCGCGGGGTCAGCCCCAGCATTTT. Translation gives CASSATGARGQPQHF.

The CDR3 reads CASSWRSGAFGYGYTF. The CDR3 DNA reads as TGTGCCAGCAGTTGGCGCTCAGGGGCTTTCGGCTATGGCTACACCTTC. The gene calls are TRBV28 and TRBJ1-2; TRBD1 is a possible D gene (6 bases). There are 16 residues in the CDR3. Trimming removed 4 bases from V and 4 bases from J, with 19 bases in between. Germline V gives CDR1 MDHEN, CDR2 SYDVKM.

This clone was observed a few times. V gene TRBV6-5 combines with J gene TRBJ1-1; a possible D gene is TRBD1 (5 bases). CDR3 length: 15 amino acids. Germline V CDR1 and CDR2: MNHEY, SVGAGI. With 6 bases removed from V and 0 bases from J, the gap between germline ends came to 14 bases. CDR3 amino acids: CASSRLDILNTEAFF. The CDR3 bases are TGTGCCAGCAGCCGCCTGGACATACTGAACACTGAAGCTTTCTTT.

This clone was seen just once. The CDR3 region is CASRLVSEEAFF. DNA of the CDR3: TGTGCCAGCAGGTTGGTATCGGAGGAAGCTTTCTTT. The chain uses TRBV28 and TRBJ1-1; D remains unclear. V shed 6 bases and J shed 8 bases, with 13 bases lying between them. Germline V gives CDR1 MDHEN, CDR2 SYDVKM. The CDR3 loop spans 12 amino acids.

The DNA of the CDR3 is TGTGCCAGCAGCTTAGAGACAGCCGATCAGCCCCAGCATTTT. This translates into CASSLETADQPQHF. The chain uses TRBV11-2 and TRBJ1-5, with D possibly matching TRBD1 (5 bases). V was shortened by 0 bases and J by 5 bases, with 8 bases between the two germline ends. CDR1 is SGHAT and CDR2 is FQNNGV in the germline V gene. This CDR3 has 14 residues.

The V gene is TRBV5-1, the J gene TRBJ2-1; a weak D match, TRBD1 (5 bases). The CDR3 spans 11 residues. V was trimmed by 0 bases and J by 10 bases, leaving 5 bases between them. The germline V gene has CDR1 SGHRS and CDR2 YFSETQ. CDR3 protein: CASSLGTEQFF. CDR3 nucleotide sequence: TGCGCCAGCAGCTTGGGGACAGAGCAGTTCTTC. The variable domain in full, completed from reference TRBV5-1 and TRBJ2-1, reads KAGVTQTPRYLIKTRGQQVTLSCSPISGHRSVSWYQQTPGQGLQFLFEYFSETQRNKGNFPGRFSGRQFSNSRSEMNVSTLELGDSALYLCASSLGTEQFFGPGTRLTVL.

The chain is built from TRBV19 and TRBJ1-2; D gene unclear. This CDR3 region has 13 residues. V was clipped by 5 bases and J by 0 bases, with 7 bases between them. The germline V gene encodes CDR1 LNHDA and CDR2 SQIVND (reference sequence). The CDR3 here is CASSFQTNYGYTF. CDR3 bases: TGTGCCAGTAGTTTCCAGACTAACTATGGCTACACCTTC.

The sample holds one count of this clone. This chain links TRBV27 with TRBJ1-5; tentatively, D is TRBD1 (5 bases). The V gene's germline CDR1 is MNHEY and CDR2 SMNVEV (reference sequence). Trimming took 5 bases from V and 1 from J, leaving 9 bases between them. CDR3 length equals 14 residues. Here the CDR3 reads CASSQGRSNQPQHF. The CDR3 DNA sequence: TGTGCCAGCAGTCAGGGTAGAAGCAATCAGCCCCAGCATTTT.

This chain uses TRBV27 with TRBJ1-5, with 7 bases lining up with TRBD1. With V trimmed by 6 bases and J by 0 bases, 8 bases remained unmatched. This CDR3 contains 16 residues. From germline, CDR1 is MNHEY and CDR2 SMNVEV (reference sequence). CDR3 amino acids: CASRRLQGDSNQPQHF. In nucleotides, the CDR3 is TGTGCCAGCAGGCGACTTCAGGGGGATAGCAATCAGCCCCAGCATTTT.

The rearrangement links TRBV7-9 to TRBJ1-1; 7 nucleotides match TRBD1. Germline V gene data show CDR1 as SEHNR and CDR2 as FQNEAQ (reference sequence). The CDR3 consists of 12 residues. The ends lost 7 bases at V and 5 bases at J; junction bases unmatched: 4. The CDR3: CASNRGGTEAFF. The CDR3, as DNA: TGTGCCAGCAACAGGGGTGGGACTGAAGCTTTCTTT.

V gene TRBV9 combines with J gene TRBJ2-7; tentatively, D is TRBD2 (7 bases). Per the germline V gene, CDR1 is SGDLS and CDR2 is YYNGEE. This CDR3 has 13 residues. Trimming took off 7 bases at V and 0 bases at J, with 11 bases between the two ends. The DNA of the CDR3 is TGTGCCAGCGGGGGGGGCGACTCCTACGAGCAGTACTTC. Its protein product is CASGGGDSYEQYF.

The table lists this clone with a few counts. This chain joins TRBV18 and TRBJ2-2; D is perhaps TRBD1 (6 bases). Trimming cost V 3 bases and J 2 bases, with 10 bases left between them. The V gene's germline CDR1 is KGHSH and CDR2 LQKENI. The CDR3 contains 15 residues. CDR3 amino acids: CASSPRTVNTGELFF. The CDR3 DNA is TGTGCCAGCTCACCCCGGACAGTCAACACCGGGGAGCTGTTTTTT.

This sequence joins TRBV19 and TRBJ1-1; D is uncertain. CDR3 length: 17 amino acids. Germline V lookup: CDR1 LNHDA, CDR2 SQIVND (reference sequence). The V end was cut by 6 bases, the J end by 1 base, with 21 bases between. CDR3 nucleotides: TGTGCCAGTAGAGTAAAGGCGGGGTTTGTCAGGAACACTGAAGCTTTCTTT. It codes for CASRVKAGFVRNTEAFF.

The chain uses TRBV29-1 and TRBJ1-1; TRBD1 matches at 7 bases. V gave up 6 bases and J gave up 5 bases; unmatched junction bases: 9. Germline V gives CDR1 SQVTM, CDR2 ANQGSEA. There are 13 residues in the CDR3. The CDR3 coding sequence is TGCAGCGTCCCAAGACAGGGTAGTACTGAAGCTTTCTTT. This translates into CSVPRQGSTEAFF. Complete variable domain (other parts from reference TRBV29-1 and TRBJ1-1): SAVISQKPSRDICQRGTSLTIQCQVDSQVTMMFWYRQQPGQSLTLIATANQGSEATYESGFVIDKFPISRPNLTFSTLTVSNMSPEDSSIYLCSVPRQGSTEAFFGQGTRLTVV.

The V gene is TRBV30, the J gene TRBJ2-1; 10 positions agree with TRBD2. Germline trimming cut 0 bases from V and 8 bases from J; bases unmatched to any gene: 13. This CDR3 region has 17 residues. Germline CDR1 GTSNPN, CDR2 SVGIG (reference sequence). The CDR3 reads CAWSVGRLAGYNDEQFF. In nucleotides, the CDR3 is TGTGCCTGGAGTGTGGGACGACTAGCGGGTTATAACGATGAGCAGTTCTTC.

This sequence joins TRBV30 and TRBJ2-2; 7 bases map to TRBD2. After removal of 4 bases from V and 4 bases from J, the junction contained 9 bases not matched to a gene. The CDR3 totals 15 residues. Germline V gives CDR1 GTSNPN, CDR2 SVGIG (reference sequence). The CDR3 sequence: CAWKAAGAGTGELFF. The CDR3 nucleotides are TGTGCCTGGAAGGCCGCGGGAGCGGGCACCGGGGAGCTGTTTTTT. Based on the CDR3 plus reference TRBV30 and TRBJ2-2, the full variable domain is SQTIHQWPATLVQPVGSPLSLECTVEGTSNPNLYWYRQAAGRGLQLLFYSVGIGQISSEVPQNLSASRPQDRQFILSSKKLLLSDSGFYLCAWKAAGAGTGELFFGEGSRLTVL.

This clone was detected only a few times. As DNA, the CDR3 is TGCGCCAGCAGCTTGGACGGGACAGGGGGCCCCAATGAGCAGTTCTTC. Translated: CASSLDGTGGPNEQFF. The chain carries TRBV5-1 and TRBJ2-1; TRBD1 matches at 12 bases. The CDR3 consists of 16 residues. Germline loops: CDR1 SGHRS, CDR2 YFSETQ. The ends lost 0 bases at V and 6 bases at J; junction bases unmatched: 4.

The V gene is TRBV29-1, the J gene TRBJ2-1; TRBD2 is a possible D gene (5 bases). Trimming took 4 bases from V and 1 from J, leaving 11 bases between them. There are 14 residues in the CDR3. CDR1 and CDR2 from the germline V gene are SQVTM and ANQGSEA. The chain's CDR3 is CSVGRGISYNEQFF. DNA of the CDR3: TGCAGCGTTGGCAGAGGGATATCCTACAATGAGCAGTTCTTC.

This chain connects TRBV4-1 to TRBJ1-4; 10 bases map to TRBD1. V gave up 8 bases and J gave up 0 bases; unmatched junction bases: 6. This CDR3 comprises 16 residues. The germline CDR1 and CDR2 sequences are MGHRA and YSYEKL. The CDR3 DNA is TGCGCCAGCGGGACAGGGGAAACGGCAACTAATGAAAAACTGTTTTTT. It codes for CASGTGETATNEKLFF.

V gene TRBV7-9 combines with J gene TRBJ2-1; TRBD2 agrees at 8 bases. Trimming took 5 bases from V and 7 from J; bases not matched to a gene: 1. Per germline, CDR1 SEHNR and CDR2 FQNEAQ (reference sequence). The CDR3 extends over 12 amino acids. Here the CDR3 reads CASSPGGNEQFF. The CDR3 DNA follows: TGTGCCAGCAGCCCGGGGGGGAATGAGCAGTTCTTC.

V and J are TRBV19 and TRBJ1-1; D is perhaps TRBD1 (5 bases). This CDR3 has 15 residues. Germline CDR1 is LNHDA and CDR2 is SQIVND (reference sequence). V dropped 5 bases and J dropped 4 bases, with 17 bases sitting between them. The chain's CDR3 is CASSFPGGASTEAFF. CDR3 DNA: TGTGCCAGTAGTTTCCCGGGGGGAGCAAGCACTGAAGCTTTCTTT.

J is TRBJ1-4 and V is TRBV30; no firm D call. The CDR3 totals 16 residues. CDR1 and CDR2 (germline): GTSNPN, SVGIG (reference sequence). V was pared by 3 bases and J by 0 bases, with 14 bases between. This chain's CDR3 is CAWRTRSGTTNEKLFF. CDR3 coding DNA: TGTGCCTGGAGGACCCGGTCCGGGACAACTAATGAAAAACTGTTTTTT.

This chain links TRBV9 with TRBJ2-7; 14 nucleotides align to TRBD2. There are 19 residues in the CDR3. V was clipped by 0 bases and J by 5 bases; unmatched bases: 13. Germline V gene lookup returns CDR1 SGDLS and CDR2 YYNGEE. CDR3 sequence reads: CASSVADLSGLAGGHEQYF. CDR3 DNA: TGTGCCAGCAGCGTAGCCGACTTGAGTGGACTAGCGGGAGGTCACGAGCAGTACTTC.

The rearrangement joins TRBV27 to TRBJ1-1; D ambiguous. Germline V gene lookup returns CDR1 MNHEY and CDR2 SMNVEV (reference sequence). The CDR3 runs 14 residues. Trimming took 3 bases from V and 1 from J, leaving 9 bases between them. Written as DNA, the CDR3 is TGTGCCAGCAGTTTCCGGCCAGGGAACACTGAAGCTTTCTTT. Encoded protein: CASSFRPGNTEAFF.

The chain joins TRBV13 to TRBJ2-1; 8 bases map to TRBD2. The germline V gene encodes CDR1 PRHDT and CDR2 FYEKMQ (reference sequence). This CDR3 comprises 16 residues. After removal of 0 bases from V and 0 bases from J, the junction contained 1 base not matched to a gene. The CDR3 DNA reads TGTGCCAGCAGCTTAGGGAGCGGGAGCTCCTACAATGAGCAGTTCTTC. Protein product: CASSLGSGSSYNEQFF.

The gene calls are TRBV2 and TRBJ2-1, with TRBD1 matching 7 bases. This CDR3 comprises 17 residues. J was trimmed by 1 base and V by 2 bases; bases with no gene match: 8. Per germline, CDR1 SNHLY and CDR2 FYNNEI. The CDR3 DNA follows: TGTGCCAGCAGTGAAAAAATGAGGGGGCAATCCTACAATGAGCAGTTCTTC. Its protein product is CASSEKMRGQSYNEQFF. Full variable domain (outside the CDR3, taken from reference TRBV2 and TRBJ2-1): EPEVTQTPSHQVTQMGQEVILRCVPISNHLYFYWYRQILGQKVEFLVSFYNNEISEKSEIFDDQFSVERPDGSNFTLKIRSTKLEDSAMYFCASSEKMRGQSYNEQFFGPGTRLTVL.

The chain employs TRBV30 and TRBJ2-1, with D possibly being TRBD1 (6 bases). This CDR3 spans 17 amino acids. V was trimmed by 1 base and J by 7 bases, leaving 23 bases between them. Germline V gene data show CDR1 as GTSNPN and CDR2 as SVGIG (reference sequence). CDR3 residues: CAWSAITGNPTWNEQFF. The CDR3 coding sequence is TGTGCCTGGAGTGCCATCACAGGGAACCCAACGTGGAATGAGCAGTTCTTC. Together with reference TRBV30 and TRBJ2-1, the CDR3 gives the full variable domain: SQTIHQWPATLVQPVGSPLSLECTVEGTSNPNLYWYRQAAGRGLQLLFYSVGIGQISSEVPQNLSASRPQDRQFILSSKKLLLSDSGFYLCAWSAITGNPTWNEQFFGPGTRLTVL.